These T cell receptor beta chains were read from a single sample in a study of T-cell memory formation after mild COVID-19. MiXCR was run by TCRdb on the 5' RACE reads, yielding one entry per CDR3 protein. The data contain 300,000 to 400,000 distinct CDR3 sequences, around 30% of them seen just once; the ten biggest clones take up 13%. The material sequenced was PBMCs or a T cell subset sorted from them (not recorded which). Source of these receptors: an adult woman who had mild COVID-19 (a few samples of this study predate the infection). Cell type and time point are not known. The CDR3 runs from the conserved cysteine through the conserved F or W. The D gene is left open where the match is weak. Size is omitted from some rows. Given values are once, few, many or a class for expanded clones.

abundance,len,j_gene,v_gene,d_gene,CDR3aa,CDR3nt
many,17,TRBJ2-3,TRBV7-2,TRBD2,CASSPRTSGGATDTQYF,TGTGCCAGCAGCCCCCGGACTAGCGGGGGGGCGACAGATACGCAGTATTTT
-,16,TRBJ2-1,TRBV24-1,TRBD2,CATSDFSSGKGNEQFF,TGTGCCACCAGTGATTTCTCTAGCGGGAAGGGCAATGAGCAGTTCTTC
-,16,TRBJ1-1,TRBV19,TRBD1,CASSLQGFAFGTEAFF,TGTGCCAGTAGTTTACAGGGGTTCGCCTTTGGCACTGAAGCTTTCTTT
-,14,TRBJ2-3,TRBV20-1,TRBD1,CSAPGTDPTDTQYF,TGCAGTGCTCCCGGGACAGACCCCACAGATACGCAGTATTTT
few,15,TRBJ1-6,TRBV27,-,CASSLFQGGSAPLHF,TGTGCCAGCAGTTTGTTCCAGGGAGGTAGTGCGCCCCTCCACTTT
once,12,TRBJ1-2,TRBV6-5,-,CASSYGTYGYTF,TGTGCCAGCAGTTACGGGACCTATGGCTACACATTC
few,13,TRBJ2-3,TRBV4-1,-,CASRRASTDTQYF,TGCGCCAGCAGACGGGCCAGCACAGATACGCAGTATTTT
few,10,TRBJ2-7,TRBV19,-,CASIRKKQYF,TGTGCCAGTATTCGCAAGAAGCAGTACTTC
-,14,TRBJ2-7,TRBV7-6,-,CASSLVLRTYEQYF,TGTGCCAGCAGCTTAGTCCTCAGAACCTACGAGCAGTACTTC
few,16,TRBJ2-7,TRBV5-5,-,CASSPEGQHSTYEQYF,TGTGCCAGCAGCCCGGAGGGACAGCATTCGACCTACGAGCAGTACTTC
-,16,TRBJ2-3,TRBV7-9,TRBD1,CASSTGTGALTDTQYF,TGTGCCAGCAGCACGGGGACAGGGGCCCTCACAGATACGCAGTATTTT
-,16,TRBJ2-7,TRBV10-3,TRBD2,CAIGTSGGTGRNEQYF,TGTGCCATCGGGACTAGCGGGGGGACCGGGAGGAACGAGCAGTACTTC
-,17,TRBJ2-1,TRBV7-9,TRBD2,CASSSPIIAGPEDEQFF,TGTGCCAGCAGCTCGCCCATCATAGCGGGACCCGAGGATGAGCAGTTCTTC
many,16,TRBJ2-4,TRBV7-2,-,CASSLPGVVAKNIQYF,TGTGCCAGCAGCTTACCTGGAGTAGTAGCCAAAAACATTCAGTACTTC
few,15,TRBJ1-1,TRBV7-9,-,CASSPGTVIVRGAFF,TGTGCCAGCAGCCCCGGGACCGTGATAGTTCGGGGAGCTTTCTTT
-,15,TRBJ2-7,TRBV7-2,-,CASSTSRSGYYEQYF,TGTGCCAGCTCCACGTCCAGGAGCGGATACTACGAGCAGTACTTC